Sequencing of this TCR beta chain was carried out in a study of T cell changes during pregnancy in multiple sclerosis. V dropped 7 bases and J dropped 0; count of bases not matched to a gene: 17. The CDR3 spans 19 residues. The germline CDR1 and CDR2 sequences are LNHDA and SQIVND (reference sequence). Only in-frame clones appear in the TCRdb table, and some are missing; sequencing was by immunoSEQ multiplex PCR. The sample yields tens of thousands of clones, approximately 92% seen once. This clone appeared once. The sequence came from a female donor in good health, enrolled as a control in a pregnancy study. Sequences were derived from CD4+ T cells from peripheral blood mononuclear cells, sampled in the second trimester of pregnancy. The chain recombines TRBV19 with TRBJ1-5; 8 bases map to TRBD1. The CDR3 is CASKKRPGQALDSNQPQHF. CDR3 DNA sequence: TGTGCCAGTAAAAAACGGCCGGGACAGGCCTTAGATAGCAATCAGCCCCAGCATTTT.